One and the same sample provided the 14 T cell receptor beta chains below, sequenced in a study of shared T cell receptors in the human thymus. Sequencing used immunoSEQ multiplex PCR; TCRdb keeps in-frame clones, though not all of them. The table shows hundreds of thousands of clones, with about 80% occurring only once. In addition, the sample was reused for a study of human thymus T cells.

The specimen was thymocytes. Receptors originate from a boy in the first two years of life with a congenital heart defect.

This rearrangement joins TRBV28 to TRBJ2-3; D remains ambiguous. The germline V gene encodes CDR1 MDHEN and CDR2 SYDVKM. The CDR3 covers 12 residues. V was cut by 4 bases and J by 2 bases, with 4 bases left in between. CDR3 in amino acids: CASSSTTDTQYF. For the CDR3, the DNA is TGTGCCAGCAGTTCTACCACAGATACGCAGTATTTT.

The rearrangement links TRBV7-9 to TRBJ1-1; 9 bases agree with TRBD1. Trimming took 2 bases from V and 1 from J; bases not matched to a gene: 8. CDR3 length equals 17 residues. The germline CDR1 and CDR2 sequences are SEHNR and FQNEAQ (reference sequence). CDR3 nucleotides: TGTGCCAGCAGCTTAAGCGGGACAGGGACAAGGAACACTGAAGCTTTCTTT. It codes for CASSLSGTGTRNTEAFF. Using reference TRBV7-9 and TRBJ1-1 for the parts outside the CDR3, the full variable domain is DTGVSQNPRHKITKRGQNVTFRCDPISEHNRLYWYRQTLGQGPEFLTYFQNEAQLEKSRLLSDRFSAERPKGSFSTLEIQRTEQGDSAMYLCASSLSGTGTRNTEAFFGQGTRLTVV.

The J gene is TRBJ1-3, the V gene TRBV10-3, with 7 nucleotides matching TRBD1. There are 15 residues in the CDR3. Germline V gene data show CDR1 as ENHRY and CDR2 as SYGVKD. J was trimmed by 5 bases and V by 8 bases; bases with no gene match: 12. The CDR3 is CAIGGTGTVRNTIYF. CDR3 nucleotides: TGTGCCATCGGGGGGACCGGGACAGTAAGAAACACCATATATTTT.

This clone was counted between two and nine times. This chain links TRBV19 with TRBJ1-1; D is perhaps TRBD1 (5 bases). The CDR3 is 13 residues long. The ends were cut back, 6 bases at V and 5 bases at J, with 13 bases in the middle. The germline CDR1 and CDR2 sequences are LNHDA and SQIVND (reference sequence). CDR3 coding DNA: TGTGCCAGTAGAGGGGAGGACTTGACTGAAGCTTTCTTT. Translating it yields CASRGEDLTEAFF.

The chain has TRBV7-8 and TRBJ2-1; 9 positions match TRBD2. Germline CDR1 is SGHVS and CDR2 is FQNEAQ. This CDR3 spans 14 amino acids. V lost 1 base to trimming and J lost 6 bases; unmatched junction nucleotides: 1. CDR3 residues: CASSLGREGNEQFF. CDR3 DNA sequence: TGTGCCAGCAGCTTAGGGCGGGAGGGCAATGAGCAGTTCTTC.

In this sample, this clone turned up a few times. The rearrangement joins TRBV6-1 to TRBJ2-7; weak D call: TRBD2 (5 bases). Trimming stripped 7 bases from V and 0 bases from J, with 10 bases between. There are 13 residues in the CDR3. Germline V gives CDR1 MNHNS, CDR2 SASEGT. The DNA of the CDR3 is TGTGCCAGCAAAGGAGGTAGCTCCTACGAGCAGTACTTC. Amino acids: CASKGGSSYEQYF.

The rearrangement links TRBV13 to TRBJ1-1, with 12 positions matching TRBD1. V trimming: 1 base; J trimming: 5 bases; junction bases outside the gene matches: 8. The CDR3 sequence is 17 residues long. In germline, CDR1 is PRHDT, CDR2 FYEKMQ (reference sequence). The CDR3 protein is CASSLVRDRGRETEAFF. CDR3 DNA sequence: TGTGCCAGCAGCTTAGTTCGGGACAGGGGGCGGGAGACTGAAGCTTTCTTT.

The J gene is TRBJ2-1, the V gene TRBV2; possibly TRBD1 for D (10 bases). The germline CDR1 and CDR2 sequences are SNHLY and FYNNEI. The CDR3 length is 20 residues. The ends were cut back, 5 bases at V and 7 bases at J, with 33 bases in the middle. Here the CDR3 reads CASSRPGQGIAGGRSNEQFF. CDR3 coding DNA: TGTGCCAGCAGTCGCCCGGGACAGGGGATCGCGGGAGGGAGGTCGAATGAGCAGTTCTTC.

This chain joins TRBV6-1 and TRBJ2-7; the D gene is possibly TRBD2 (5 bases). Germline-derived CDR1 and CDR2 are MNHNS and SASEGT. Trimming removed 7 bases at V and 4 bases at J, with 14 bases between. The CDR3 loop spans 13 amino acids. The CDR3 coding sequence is TGTGCCAGCAAGGACTCCGTGGTGTACGAGCAGTACTTC. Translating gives CASKDSVVYEQYF.

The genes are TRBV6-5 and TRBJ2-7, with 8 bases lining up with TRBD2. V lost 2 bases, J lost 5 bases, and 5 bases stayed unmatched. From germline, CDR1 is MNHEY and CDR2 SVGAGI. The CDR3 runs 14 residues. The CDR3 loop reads CASSYLGLAHEQYF. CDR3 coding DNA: TGTGCCAGCAGTTACCTCGGACTAGCCCACGAGCAGTACTTC.

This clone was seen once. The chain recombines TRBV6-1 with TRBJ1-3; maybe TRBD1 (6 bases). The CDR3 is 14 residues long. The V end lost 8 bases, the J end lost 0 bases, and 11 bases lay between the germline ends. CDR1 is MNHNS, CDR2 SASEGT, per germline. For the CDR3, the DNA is TGTGCCAGCCGGGGCAGGGGCTCTGGAAACACCATATATTTT. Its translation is CASRGRGSGNTIYF.

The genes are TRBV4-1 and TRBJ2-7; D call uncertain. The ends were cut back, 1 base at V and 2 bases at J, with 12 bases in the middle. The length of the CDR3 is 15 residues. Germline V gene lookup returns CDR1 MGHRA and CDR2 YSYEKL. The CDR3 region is CASSQASLGPYEQYF. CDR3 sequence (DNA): TGCGCCAGCAGCCAAGCTTCACTTGGTCCCTACGAGCAGTACTTC.

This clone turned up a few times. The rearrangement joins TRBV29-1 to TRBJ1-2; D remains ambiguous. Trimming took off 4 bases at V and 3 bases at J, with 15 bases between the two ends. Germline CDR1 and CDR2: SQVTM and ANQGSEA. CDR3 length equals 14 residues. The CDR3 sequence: CSVVMGPNHYGYTF. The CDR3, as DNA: TGCAGCGTTGTAATGGGCCCCAACCACTATGGCTACACCTTC.

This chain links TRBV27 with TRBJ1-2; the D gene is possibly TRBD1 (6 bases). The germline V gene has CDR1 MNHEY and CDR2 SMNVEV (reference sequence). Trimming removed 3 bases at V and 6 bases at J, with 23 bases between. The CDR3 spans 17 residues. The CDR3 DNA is TGTGCCAGCAGTTTCGCGGTACAGGGTCGCGTAAAGGATGGCTACACCTTC. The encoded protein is CASSFAVQGRVKDGYTF.